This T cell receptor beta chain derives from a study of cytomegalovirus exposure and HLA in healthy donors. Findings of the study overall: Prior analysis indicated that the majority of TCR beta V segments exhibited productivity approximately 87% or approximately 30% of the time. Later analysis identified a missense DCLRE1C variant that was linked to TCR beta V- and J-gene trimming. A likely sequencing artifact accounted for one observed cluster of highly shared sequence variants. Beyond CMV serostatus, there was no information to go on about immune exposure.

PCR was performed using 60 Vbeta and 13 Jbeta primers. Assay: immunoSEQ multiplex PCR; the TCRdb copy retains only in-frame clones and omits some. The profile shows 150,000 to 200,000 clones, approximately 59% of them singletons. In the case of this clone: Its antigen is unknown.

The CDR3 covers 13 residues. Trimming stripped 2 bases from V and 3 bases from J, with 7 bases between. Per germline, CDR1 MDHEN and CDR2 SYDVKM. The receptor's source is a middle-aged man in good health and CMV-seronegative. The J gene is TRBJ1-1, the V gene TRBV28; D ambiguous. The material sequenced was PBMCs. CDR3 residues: CASSLRRDTEAFF. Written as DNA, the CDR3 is TGTGCCAGCAGTTTAAGGAGGGACACTGAAGCTTTCTTT.